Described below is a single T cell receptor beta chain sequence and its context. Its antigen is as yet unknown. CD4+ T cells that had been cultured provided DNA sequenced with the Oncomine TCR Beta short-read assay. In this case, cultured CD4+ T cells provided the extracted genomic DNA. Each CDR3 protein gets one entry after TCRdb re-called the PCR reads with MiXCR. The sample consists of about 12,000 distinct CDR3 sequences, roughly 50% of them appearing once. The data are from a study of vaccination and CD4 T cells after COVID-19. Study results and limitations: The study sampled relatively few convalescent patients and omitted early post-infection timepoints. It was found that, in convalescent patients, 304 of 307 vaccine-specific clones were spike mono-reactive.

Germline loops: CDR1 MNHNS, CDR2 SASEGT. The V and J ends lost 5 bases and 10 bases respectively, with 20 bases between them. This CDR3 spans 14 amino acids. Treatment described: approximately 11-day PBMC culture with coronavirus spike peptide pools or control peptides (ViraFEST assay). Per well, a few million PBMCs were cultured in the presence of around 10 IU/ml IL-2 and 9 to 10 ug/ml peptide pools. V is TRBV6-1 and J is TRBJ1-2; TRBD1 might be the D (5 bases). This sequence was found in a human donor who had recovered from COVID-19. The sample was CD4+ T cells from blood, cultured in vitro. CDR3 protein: CASSPAGPKGPYTF. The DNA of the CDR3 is TGTGCCAGCAGTCCCGCCGGACCCAAGGGGCCCTACACCTTC.